These 24 T cell receptor beta chains share one sample of origin, sequenced in a study of breast tumors, draining lymph nodes, adjacent tissues. MiXCR, applied by TCRdb to the multiplex PCR reads, yields one record per CDR3 protein. In the table there are 200,000 to 250,000 distinct CDR3 sequences, less than 40% of which are singletons. The lymph nodes were axillary draining lymph nodes from breast cancer patients. The sequenced sample was axillary lymph node tissue. These receptors were obtained from a female donor with breast cancer. Some clones in this sample may be carry-over from other donors' samples.

Only a few counts were recorded for this clonotype. This chain connects TRBV5-1 to TRBJ2-1, with TRBD2 identical over 8 bases. This CDR3 has 14 amino acids. Germline V gene sequence: CDR1 SGHRS, CDR2 YFSETQ. Germline trimming cut 5 bases from V and 6 bases from J; bases unmatched to any gene: 7. Here the CDR3 DNA reads TGCGCCAGCAGTGCGGGAGGAGGGGGCAATGAGCAGTTCTTC. The encoded protein is CASSAGGGGNEQFF.

This clonotype appeared many times. This rearrangement joins TRBV5-8 to TRBJ1-2, with 10 bases that match TRBD1. The junction had 10 bases not matched to a gene; V was cut back by 4 bases and J by 4 bases. Germline V gene data show CDR1 as SGHTS and CDR2 as YDEGEE. The CDR3 runs 16 residues. The CDR3 nucleotides are TGTGCCAGCAGCCCGGGGAGACAGGGGGCTATCTATGGCTACACCTTC. This codes for CASSPGRQGAIYGYTF.

The table lists this clonotype with many counts. The chain couples TRBV19 to TRBJ2-3; 7 bases map to TRBD2. From germline, CDR1 is LNHDA and CDR2 SQIVND (reference sequence). This CDR3 region has 11 residues. V lost 8 bases to trimming and J lost 6 bases; unmatched junction nucleotides: 2. The CDR3 nucleotides are TGTGCCAGTGGGCGGGGGGATACGCAGTATTTT. Protein sequence: CASGRGDTQYF. Using reference TRBV19 and TRBJ2-3 for the parts outside the CDR3, the full variable domain is DGGITQSPKYLFRKEGQNVTLSCEQNLNHDAMYWYRQDPGQGLRLIYYSQIVNDFQKGDIAEGYSVSREKKESFPLTVTSAQKNPTAFYLCASGRGDTQYFGPGTRLTVL.

This clonotype has ten or more counts. The chain is built from TRBV5-4 and TRBJ2-7, with unresolved D. The ends were cut back, 4 bases at V and 1 base at J, with 9 bases in the middle. Germline V gene sequence: CDR1 SGHNT, CDR2 YYREEE (reference sequence). The length of the CDR3 is 13 residues. CDR3 DNA sequence: TGTGCCAGCAGCGGGGTAGGGTCCTACGAGCAGTACTTC. Its protein is CASSGVGSYEQYF.

This clonotype has at least ten counts. The J gene is TRBJ2-7, the V gene TRBV6-5, with 16 bases matching TRBD2. The CDR3 sequence is 17 residues long. The junction had 10 bases not matched to a gene; V was cut back by 5 bases and J by 6 bases. Germline-derived CDR1 and CDR2 are MNHEY and SVGAGI. In DNA form, the CDR3 reads TGTGCCAGCAGTGCGTCGGGACTAGCGGGAGGGCCGCGCGAGCAGTACTTC. It encodes CASSASGLAGGPREQYF.

As to this clonotype: Because the CDR3's place on the DNA is in doubt, the DNA is left out and the CDR3 is given as listed by TCRdb. The V call is TRBV25-1, the J call TRBJ1-4. The CDR3 spans 20 residues, counting both ends. Germline CDR1 MGHDK, CDR2 SYGVNS. This chain's CDR3 is CATHSDNTSSTSGRNEKLFF.

This clonotype was found a few times. V is TRBV12-1 and J is TRBJ1-5. TRBV12-1 is reported as a pseudogene. The CDR3 sequence is 14 residues long. DNA for the CDR3: TGTGCCAGCAGCTTTGGGGTCCTGCGTCAGCCCCAGCATTTT. The encoded protein is CASSFGVLRQPQHF.

This clonotype was seen many times. This chain joins TRBV7-2 and TRBJ2-3; D is ambiguous. Deletions cut 5 bases from V and 2 bases from J, with 2 bases between. CDR3 length equals 11 residues. Germline CDR1 SGHTA, CDR2 FQGNSA. The CDR3 DNA sequence: TGTGCCAGCAGCATCACAGATACGCAGTATTTT. Protein sequence: CASSITDTQYF.

In its sample, this clonotype was seen many times. The CDR3 DNA reads as TGTGCCAGCAGCCAAGTTACAGGGAGGAACGAGCAGTACTTC. Protein: CASSQVTGRNEQYF. The V call is TRBV14, the J call TRBJ2-7; D may match TRBD1 or TRBD2 (6 bases each). Looked up from germline, CDR1 is SGHDN and CDR2 is FVKESK. The length of the CDR3 is 14 residues. With 1 base removed from V and 5 bases from J, the gap between germline ends came to 12 bases.

This rearrangement joins TRBV10-2 to TRBJ2-5; 9 nucleotides line up with TRBD1. There are 13 residues in the CDR3. The ends lost 4 bases at V and 6 bases at J; junction bases unmatched: 3. The germline V gene has CDR1 WSHSY and CDR2 SAAADI. CDR3 nucleotide sequence: TGCGCCAGCAGTGCGGGGACAGGGAAGACCCAGTACTTC. Its protein product is CASSAGTGKTQYF.

There are many counts of this clonotype. The genes are TRBV5-1 and TRBJ2-3; the match to TRBD1 covers 8 bases. With 4 bases clipped from V and 4 bases from J, the junction kept 5 bases outside the gene matches. The CDR3 length is 14 residues. Per the germline V gene, CDR1 is SGHRS and CDR2 is YFSETQ. For the CDR3, the DNA is TGCGCCAGCAGCACCCGGACAGGGTCAGATACGCAGTATTTT. It yields the protein CASSTRTGSDTQYF.

This clonotype was detected many times. The CDR3 region is CSAEGLPSPEQYF. Written as DNA, the CDR3 is TGCAGTGCCGAGGGTCTTCCCTCTCCCGAGCAGTACTTC. The chain carries TRBV20-1 and TRBJ2-7, with D possibly TRBD2 on 5 matching bases. Trimming stripped 6 bases from V and 6 bases from J, with 18 bases between. The CDR3 runs to 13 residues. Germline-derived CDR1 and CDR2 are DFQATT and SNEGSKA (reference sequence).

Comment on this clonotype: A much larger clone lies one base from this, so it may be a read error. The CDR3, as DNA: TGTGCCAGCAGCTTAAGGGGGGCCCCTGGGGCCAACGTCCTGACTTTC. This encodes CASSLRGAPGANVLTF. The chain couples TRBV5-8 to TRBJ2-6; D possibly uses TRBD1 or TRBD2 (6 bases each). Germline V lookup: CDR1 SGHTS, CDR2 YDEGEE. V was shortened by 2 bases and J by 2 bases, with 11 bases between the two germline ends. The CDR3 is 16 residues long.

V usage is TRBV2 and J usage is TRBJ2-1; 10 nucleotides align to TRBD2. The germline V gene has CDR1 SNHLY and CDR2 FYNNEI. After removal of 5 bases from V and 9 bases from J, the junction contained 10 bases not matched to a gene. CDR3 size: 15 residues. DNA of the CDR3: TGTGCCAGCAGTCGCACTAGCGGGGATAGGGGTGAGCAGTTCTTC. Its protein product is CASSRTSGDRGEQFF.

The rearrangement joins TRBV29-1 to TRBJ2-1, with D maybe TRBD1 (6 bases). Germline-derived CDR1 and CDR2 are SQVTM and ANQGSEA. This CDR3 has 14 residues. V lost 2 bases and J 5 bases, leaving 13 bases between the germline ends. CDR3 sequence (DNA): TGCAGCGTTGAAATCCAGGGGAGAGACAATGAGCAGTTCTTC. This codes for CSVEIQGRDNEQFF.

In its sample, this clonotype was seen many times. The chain uses TRBV5-8 and TRBJ1-5; D might be TRBD1 (5 bases). Germline V CDR1 and CDR2: SGHTS, YDEGEE. V was pared by 2 bases and J by 2 bases, with 14 bases between. This CDR3 has 16 amino acids. The DNA of the CDR3 is TGTGCCAGCAGCTTAGGTGACCGAGGGGGCAATCAGCCCCAGCATTTT. This translates into CASSLGDRGGNQPQHF.

The CDR3 nucleotides are TGTGCCACCAGCAGAGCGACAGGGGGTAATTCACCCCTCCACTTT. It yields the protein CATSRATGGNSPLHF. The chain carries TRBV15 and TRBJ1-6; 9 bases line up with TRBD1. The trim removed 1 base at V and 6 bases at J, leaving 1 base unmatched. Germline lookup yields CDR1 LNHNV and CDR2 YYDKDF (reference sequence). CDR3 size: 15 residues.

On this clonotype: This is likely a read error, given that the CDR3 carries no conserved phenylalanine or tryptophan at its end. The DNA is omitted, as the CDR3 cannot be located on it reliably, and the CDR3 follows TCRdb's listing. The chain couples TRBV4-1 to TRBJ2-2; the table calls TRBD1, which could not be checked here. Per the germline V gene, CDR1 is MGHRA and CDR2 is YSYEKL. The CDR3 is 10 amino acids in total, end residues counted. CDR3: CASSQDGTYE.

J is TRBJ2-7 and V is TRBV7-2; D might be TRBD1 (5 bases). The CDR3 length is 14 residues. The V gene's germline CDR1 is SGHTA and CDR2 FQGNSA. Trimming shortened V by 6 bases and J by 0 bases, and 12 bases separated the two germline ends. CDR3 bases: TGTGCCAGCAGTCAGGGCCCGAGCTCCTACGAGCAGTACTTC. This sequence encodes CASSQGPSSYEQYF.

V usage is TRBV2 and J usage is TRBJ1-5, with 9 bases lining up with TRBD1. Germline V gives CDR1 SNHLY, CDR2 FYNNEI. This CDR3 contains 14 residues. V lost 6 bases and J lost 1; bases outside the gene matches: 1. The CDR3 spells CASRDRGSNQPQHF. The CDR3 bases are TGTGCCAGCAGAGACAGGGGGAGCAATCAGCCCCAGCATTTT.

Many counts were recorded for this clonotype. The chain couples TRBV20-1 to TRBJ2-5; possibly TRBD1 for D (6 bases). V lost 6 bases to trimming and J lost 0 bases, with 14 bases between them. The germline V gene encodes CDR1 DFQATT and CDR2 SNEGSKA (reference sequence). CDR3 length: 14 residues. CDR3 region: CSAEPGTHQETQYF. The CDR3 region has the DNA TGCAGTGCCGAACCTGGGACACACCAAGAGACCCAGTACTTC.

This clonotype showed up many times. The chain couples TRBV4-2 to TRBJ2-5; 16 bases align to TRBD2. The V gene end was trimmed by 0 bases and the J gene end by 2 bases; junction bases not matched to a gene: 3. The germline CDR1 and CDR2 sequences are LGHNA and YNFKEQ. The CDR3 has 18 residues. This CDR3 reads CASSQEGTSGGGQETQYF. As DNA, the CDR3 is TGTGCCAGCAGCCAAGAAGGGACTAGCGGGGGGGGGCAAGAGACCCAGTACTTC.

The chain employs TRBV7-3 and TRBJ2-1, with 14 bases lining up with TRBD2. This CDR3 comprises 16 residues. V gave up 5 bases and J gave up 8 bases; unmatched junction bases: 8. Germline V gene sequence: CDR1 SGHTA, CDR2 FQGTGA. This chain's CDR3 is CASSPWTSGRIDEQFF. CDR3 coding DNA: TGTGCCAGCAGCCCGTGGACTAGCGGGAGGATTGATGAGCAGTTCTTC.

A note on this clonotype: Just one base apart from a much larger clone, this may be a read error. The chain employs TRBV19 and TRBJ2-5, with TRBD2 as a possible D gene (6 bases). Germline CDR1 reads LNHDA; CDR2 reads SQIVND (reference sequence). This CDR3 has 15 amino acids. Here the CDR3 DNA reads TGTGCCAGTAGTCGCAGGGACTGGTACCAAGGGACCCAGTACTTC. This translates into CASSRRDWYQGTQYF. The full variable domain, its missing parts supplied by reference TRBV19 and TRBJ2-5, is DGGITQSPKYLFRKEGQNVTLSCEQNLNHDAMYWYRQDPGQGLRLIYYSQIVNDFQKGDIAEGYSVSREKKESFPLTVTSAQKNPTAFYLCASSRRDWYQGTQYFGPGTRLLVL.